This TCR beta chain was profiled in a study of T-cell memory formation after mild COVID-19 (dated by TCRdb to the early 2020s). Turning to the overall study: TCR sequence clusters from the two donors were found to be largely donor specific. The cohort comprised two young, previously healthy adult volunteers, one female and one male. T-cell clones expanding and contracting after mild COVID-19 in a couple of donors were tracked by longitudinal TCRalpha and TCRbeta repertoire sequencing.

With regard to this clonotype: Its specific antigen is unknown. No much larger clone exists at a distance of one base, and base qualities are not known.

Ficoll-Paque density gradient centrifugation was used to isolate PBMCs. From the cysteine up to the phenylalanine, the CDR3 has a length of 14 residues. The entry retains the CDR3 DNA only, 42 bases that are in frame from base 1. Sequences LNHNV (CDR1) and YYDKDF (CDR2) are obtained from the germline V gene (reference sequence). Trimming costs V 0 bases and J 2 bases, and their ends lie 7 bases apart. The research as a whole found: Balanced CD4/CD8 phenotypes were observed for clones contracting from day 15 to 85, whereas a bias towards CD4+ was observed for a second wave of clones expanding from day 15 to 37. Only two mild cases were covered by the study, and larger cohorts that include severe cases with pre-infection samples were considered necessary. Some responding clones were detected in pre-infection memory, suggesting pre-existing cross-reactive memory T cells joined the SARS-CoV-2 response. Contracting CD4+ clones were found mainly in CM and EM memory subsets, while CD8+ clones were enriched in EMRA. SARS-CoV-2 specificity was not confirmed for the second-wave clones peaking on day 37.

This sample was sequenced with an Illumina NovaSeq 6000. Using 5'RACE with constant-segment primers, TCRalpha and TCRbeta cDNA libraries were constructed, with sample barcodes and unique molecular identifiers added in the process. Trizol reagent was used to extract RNA from every sample. Libraries were amplified in two PCR steps, with a second sample barcode and Illumina TruSeq adapters added in the second step. Sequencing of the libraries was done on an Illumina NovaSeq, producing 2 x 150 bp paired-end reads. The authors' analysis ran thus. Reads were demultiplexed and collapsed into UMI-guided consensus sequences with migec v1.2.7. With mixcr v2.1.11, UMI consensuses were aligned to TRA and TRB V and J templates and assembled into clonotypes. Clonotypes were classified as expanded or contracted when called significant by both edgeR and NoisET, with noise models trained on biological replicates. edgeR calls used a false discovery rate-adjusted p below 0.01 and a log2 fold-change threshold of 1. PCA with hierarchical clustering of max-normalized trajectories of the 1000 most abundant clonotypes was used as exploratory dynamics analysis. Each responding clone was given a CD4 or CD8 phenotype based on the CD4+ and CD8+ repertoires, which had been sequenced separately. TCRdb reanalyzed the raw reads on its own, using fastp at Q25 for trimming and MiXCR for clone calling, and kept in-frame beta chains. For every CDR3 protein sequence, its rows merge into one entry that carries the most common genes and DNA. These V and J calls derive from TCRdb rather than the authors' analysis. In this sample the table shows 250,000 to 350,000 distinct CDR3 sequences, roughly a fifth of which occur a single time. The ten top clones hold 20% to 25% of the sample.

Rearrangement joined TRBV15 to TRBJ2-5; the D segment cannot be called with confidence. This sequence was found in a man between 18 and 29 years old who had mild COVID-19 (a few samples of this study predate the infection). The sample titles of this study are shuffled in the database, so cell type and time point are left out; the donor was told from shared clones. Sequencing was performed on PBMCs or a T cell subset sorted from them (not recorded which). The CDR3 region reads CATSRDARQETQYF. Read as DNA, the sequence is TGTGCCACCAGCAGAGATGCCAGGCAAGAGACCCAGTACTTC. Supplemented by the reference TRBV15 and TRBJ2-5 proteins around the CDR3, the complete variable domain is DAMVIQNPRYQVTQFGKPVTLSCSQTLNHNVMYWYQQKSSQAPKLLFHYYDKDFNNEADTPDNFQSRRPNTSFCFLDIRSPGLGDTAMYLCATSRDARQETQYFGPGTRLLVL.